These T cell receptor beta chains were read from a single sample in a study of shared clonotypes between healthy human individuals. Assay used: immunoSEQ multiplex PCR; TCRdb lists only in-frame clones, some missing. The data contain about 2 million clones, about 95% of them seen just once; the ten biggest clones take up under 1.5%. The sequenced sample consisted of naive CD8+ T cells sorted from blood. The receptors originated from a man younger than 35 in good health. Each CDR3 is given with its conserved first and last residue. The D gene is left open where the match is weak. Expanded clones get a size class; other rows say once, few or many, or leave the size out.

.	TRBJ2-3	TRBV27	TRBD1	TGTGCCAGCAGTTTAGACAGGGCGGGCACAGATACGCAGTATTTT	CASSLDRAGTDTQYF
.	TRBJ1-5	TRBV27	TRBD1	TGTGCCAGCAGTTCTGGGACAGATAGTAATCAGCCCCAGCATTTT	CASSSGTDSNQPQHF
.	TRBJ2-7	TRBV11-2	.	TGTGCCAGCAGCTTAGAACGAGACTACGAGCAGTACTTC	CASSLERDYEQYF
.	TRBJ1-2	TRBV5-1	.	TGCGCCAGCAGCTTGGAACTGAACTATGGCTACACCTTC	CASSLELNYGYTF
few	TRBJ2-3	TRBV19	TRBD2	TGTGCTTCATCGGGACTAGTTTCAGATACGCAGTATTTT	CASSGLVSDTQYF
.	TRBJ1-3	TRBV4-1	.	TGCGCCAGCAGCCAAGTTCACACCTCCTCTGGAAACACCATATATTTT	CASSQVHTSSGNTIYF
.	TRBJ2-7	TRBV4-1	.	TGCGCCAGCACCCCATCCGGATATGGGGCAAGGGGGGCATCCTACGAGCAGTACTTC	CASTPSGYGARGASYEQYF
.	TRBJ1-4	TRBV10-2	TRBD1	TGCGCCAGCAGCCCAGGGGGCGGTCCTAATGAAAAACTGTTTTTT	CASSPGGGPNEKLFF
.	TRBJ1-1	TRBV2	.	TGTGCCAGCCGCCCCGAAGGGGGGCGCACTGAAGCTTTCTTT	CASRPEGGRTEAFF
.	TRBJ2-7	TRBV5-1	.	TGCGCCAGCAGCTTGGGACGGACCTCCTACGAGCAGTACTTC	CASSLGRTSYEQYF
.	TRBJ1-2	TRBV15	.	TGTGCCACCAGCAGAGATTCTTACGGGGCAGGATATGGCTACACCTTC	CATSRDSYGAGYGYTF
.	TRBJ2-7	TRBV5-6	.	TGTGCCAGCAGCCTAGGGACAGAGCAGTACTTC	CASSLGTEQYF
.	TRBJ2-1	TRBV19	TRBD2	TGTGCCAGTAGGGCGGGAGCCTACAATGAGCAGTTCTTC	CASRAGAYNEQFF
.	TRBJ2-7	TRBV4-3	TRBD1	TGCGCCAGCAGCAAAAGACAGGGCGGCTCCTACGAGCAGTACTTC	CASSKRQGGSYEQYF
once	TRBJ2-2	TRBV6-4	.	TGTGCCAGCAGAGATCCGGGCGGGGAGCTGTTTTTT	CASRDPGGELFF
.	TRBJ2-7	TRBV5-6	.	TGTGCCAGCAGCTTTGGGGGCGCGTACGAGCAGTACTTC	CASSFGGAYEQYF
.	TRBJ1-2	TRBV30	TRBD1	TGTGCCTGGACCGAACAGGGGGCCGGATCCGGCTACACCTTC	CAWTEQGAGSGYTF
.	TRBJ2-1	TRBV10-3	TRBD2	TGTGCCATCCCGATTAGCGGGAGGGCCCAAAATGAGCAGTTCTTC	CAIPISGRAQNEQFF
.	TRBJ1-1	TRBV4-1	TRBD1	TGCGCCAGCAGCCAGGGACAGACGAACACTGAAGCTTTCTTT	CASSQGQTNTEAFF
.	TRBJ1-2	TRBV29-1	.	TGCAGCGCCGTACTCCCGGACTATGGCTACACCTTC	CSAVLPDYGYTF
.	TRBJ2-2	TRBV5-1	TRBD1	TGCGCCAGCGCCAGCCCGTCGGACAGGGGGATTGACGGGGAGCTGTTTTTT	CASASPSDRGIDGELFF
once	TRBJ2-7	TRBV11-2	.	TGTGCCAGCAGCCCTCCGGATAGTGCCTACGAGCAGTACTTC	CASSPPDSAYEQYF
.	TRBJ2-7	TRBV27	.	TGTGCCAGCAGTATACGGCAGGGATCCTACGAGCAGTACTTC	CASSIRQGSYEQYF
.	TRBJ1-2	TRBV15	.	TGTGCCACCAGCCCCGGGTGGGGGGCGAACTATGGCTACACCTTC	CATSPGWGANYGYTF
.	TRBJ1-1	TRBV27	.	TGTGCCAGCAGTTTGGGTACCGGCACTGAAGCTTTCTTT	CASSLGTGTEAFF
.	TRBJ2-1	TRBV4-1	.	TGCGCCAGCAGCCAACGGGAGAGCTACAATGAGCAGTTCTTC	CASSQRESYNEQFF
.	TRBJ1-1	TRBV5-1	.	TGCGCCAGCAGCTTGGCGGCAGGTCTTTTACAGATAATGAACACTGAAGCTTTCTTT	CASSLAAGLLQIMNTEAFF
.	TRBJ2-1	TRBV6-1	TRBD1	TGTGCCAGCAGTGAGACTGGGGACAGGGTCCTCGTTGAAATATACAATGAGCAGTTCTTC	CASSETGDRVLVEIYNEQFF
.	TRBJ1-4	TRBV5-6	.	TGTGCCAGCAGCTTGGGCGGTCCCGAAAAACTGTTTTTT	CASSLGGPEKLFF
.	TRBJ2-5	TRBV9	TRBD1	TGTGCCAGCAGCGTAACGACTGGGGACAGGGGAGGCCAAGAGACCCAGTACTTC	CASSVTTGDRGGQETQYF
.	TRBJ1-2	TRBV4-1	.	TGCGCCAGCAGCCAAGAACAGGGCTCGGATGGCTACACCTTC	CASSQEQGSDGYTF
.	TRBJ1-6	TRBV13	.	TGTGCCAGCAGCACTCGGACAGTGAATTCACCCCTCCACTTT	CASSTRTVNSPLHF
.	TRBJ2-1	TRBV9	TRBD1	TGTGCCAGCAGACGACAGGGTGCCAATGAGCAGTTCTTC	CASRRQGANEQFF
.	TRBJ2-3	TRBV11-2	TRBD2	TGTGCCAGCAGCTTAGTTGCGGGAGGGGCAGATACGCAGTATTTT	CASSLVAGGADTQYF
.	TRBJ1-2	TRBV21-1	.	TGTGCCAGCGGTGCCGGGGGCAGGGACTATGGCTACACCTTC	CASGAGGRDYGYTF
.	TRBJ1-2	TRBV13	.	TGTGCCAGCAGCTTATCAGGGCCGGCTAACTATGGCTACACCTTC	CASSLSGPANYGYTF
once	TRBJ1-3	TRBV2	.	TGTGCCAGCAGGACGGGACAAAGCTCTGGAAACACCATATATTTT	CASRTGQSSGNTIYF